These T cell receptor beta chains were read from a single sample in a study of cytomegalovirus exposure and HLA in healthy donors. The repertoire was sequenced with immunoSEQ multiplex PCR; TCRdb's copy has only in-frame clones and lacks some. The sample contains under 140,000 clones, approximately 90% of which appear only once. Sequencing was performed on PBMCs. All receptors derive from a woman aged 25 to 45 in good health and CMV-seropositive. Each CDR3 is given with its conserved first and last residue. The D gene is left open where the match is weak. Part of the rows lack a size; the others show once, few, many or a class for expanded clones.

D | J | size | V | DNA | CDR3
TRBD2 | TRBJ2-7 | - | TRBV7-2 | TGTGCCAGCAGCTCCCGGACTAGCTCCTACGAGCAGTACTTC | CASSSRTSSYEQYF
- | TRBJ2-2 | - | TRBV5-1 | TGCGCCAGCAGCTTGCTCAGGAAGAACACCGGGGAGCTGTTTTTT | CASSLLRKNTGELFF
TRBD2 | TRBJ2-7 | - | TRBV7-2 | TGTGCCAGCAGCCCCCGGGCGGGAGAATACGAGCAGTACTTC | CASSPRAGEYEQYF
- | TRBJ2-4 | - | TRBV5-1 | TGCGCCAGCAGCTTCAGGGATCCCAAAAACATTCAGTACTTC | CASSFRDPKNIQYF
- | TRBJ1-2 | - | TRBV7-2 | TGTGCCAGCAGCCAGGACAGCACCGTCGGCTACACCTTC | CASSQDSTVGYTF
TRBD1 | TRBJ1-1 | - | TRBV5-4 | TGTGCCAGCAGCTCCTCCACAGGGGGCAGGGGCACTGAAGCTTTCTTT | CASSSSTGGRGTEAFF
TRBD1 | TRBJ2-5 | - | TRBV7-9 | TGTGCCAGCAGCCGTACAGGGGTCCCCCAAGAGACCCAGTACTTC | CASSRTGVPQETQYF
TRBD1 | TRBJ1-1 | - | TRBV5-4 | TGTGCCAGCAGCCTGAGGGGACAGGGGGCTTTGGCTTTCTTT | CASSLRGQGALAFF
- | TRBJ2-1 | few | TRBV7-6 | TGTGCCAGCAGCCTCACGGGGTTTAACGGGCAGTTCTTC | CASSLTGFNGQFF
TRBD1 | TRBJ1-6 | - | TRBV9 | TGTGCCAGCAGCGCTGAGCAGGGGGAATCACCCCTCCACTTT | CASSAEQGESPLHF
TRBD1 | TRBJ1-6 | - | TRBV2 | TGTGCCAGCACCCCCACCAGGGGGCCTTCACCCCTCCACTTT | CASTPTRGPSPLHF
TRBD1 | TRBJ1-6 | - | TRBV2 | TGTGCCAGCAGACCTACAGGGGGCGCTTATAATTCACCCCTCCACTTT | CASRPTGGAYNSPLHF
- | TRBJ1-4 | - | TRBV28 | TGTGCCAGCGGGGGGGGAGGGAATGAAAAACTGTTTTTT | CASGGGGNEKLFF
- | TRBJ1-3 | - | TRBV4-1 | TGCGCCAGCAGCCAAGGCTGGACAACTGGAAACACCATATATTTT | CASSQGWTTGNTIYF
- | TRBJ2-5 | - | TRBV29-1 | TGCAGCCCGACAGGACAAGAGACCCAGTACTTC | CSPTGQETQYF
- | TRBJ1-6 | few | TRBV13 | TGTGCCAGCAGCTTAACGACATGGAATAATTCACCCCTCCACTTT | CASSLTTWNNSPLHF
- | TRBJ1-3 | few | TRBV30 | TGTGCCTGGAAGGGAGCCGGGGGAAACACCATATATTTT | CAWKGAGGNTIYF
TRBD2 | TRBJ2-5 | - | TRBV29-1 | TGCAGCGTCCTAAGACTAGCGGGGGTACAAGAGACCCAGTACTTC | CSVLRLAGVQETQYF
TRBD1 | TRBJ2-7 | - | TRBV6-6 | TGTGCCAGCAGTTCTACGGGACAGGGGAGCTCCTACGAGCAGTACTTC | CASSSTGQGSSYEQYF
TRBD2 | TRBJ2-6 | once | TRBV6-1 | TGTGCCAGCAGTGCCCTAGTCGCGGGGGGGTCTGGGGCCAACGTCCTGACTTTC | CASSALVAGGSGANVLTF
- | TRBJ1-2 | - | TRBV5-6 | TGTGCCAGCAGCTCCCTTTCTGGCCGGAGTGGCTACACCTTC | CASSSLSGRSGYTF
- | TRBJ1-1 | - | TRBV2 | TGTGCCAGCAGTGATCTACGGACAGAGAACACTGAAGCTTTCTTT | CASSDLRTENTEAFF
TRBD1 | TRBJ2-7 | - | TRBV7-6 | TGTGCCAGCAGGAAAGGACAGGGGGCCCGGGAGCAGTACTTC | CASRKGQGAREQYF